This TCR beta chain originates from a study of regulatory T cells in long-lasting Graves disease. Described time point: newly diagnosed GD, antithyroid drugs for less than 3 months. Making the TCR library involved RNA that had been extracted from PBMCs. Sequencing libraries for TCR beta were prepared with iRepertoire HTBI primers and Arm-PCR of CDR3 regions. TCRdb re-analysed the multiplex PCR reads in MiXCR, keeping a single row per CDR3 protein. Here the sample spans a few hundred thousand distinct CDR3 sequences, 12% to 15% being singletons. The CDR3 has 16 residues. The germline CDR1 and CDR2 sequences are MNHEY and SMNVEV (reference sequence). V gave up 5 bases and J gave up 3 bases, with 20 bases separating them. These data were also filed under a second study, of T cells in Graves' hyperthyroidism and ophthalmopathy.

The clonotype was recovered from a woman between 50 and 59 years old with Graves disease. V is TRBV27 and J is TRBJ2-7, with D unresolved. The material was peripheral blood mononuclear cells (PBMCs), obtained at new diagnosis, from a patient treated with antithyroid drugs. CDR3 loop: CASSADRANRYYEQYF. As DNA, the CDR3 is TGTGCCAGCAGTGCAGACCGGGCTAACCGCTACTACGAGCAGTACTTC.